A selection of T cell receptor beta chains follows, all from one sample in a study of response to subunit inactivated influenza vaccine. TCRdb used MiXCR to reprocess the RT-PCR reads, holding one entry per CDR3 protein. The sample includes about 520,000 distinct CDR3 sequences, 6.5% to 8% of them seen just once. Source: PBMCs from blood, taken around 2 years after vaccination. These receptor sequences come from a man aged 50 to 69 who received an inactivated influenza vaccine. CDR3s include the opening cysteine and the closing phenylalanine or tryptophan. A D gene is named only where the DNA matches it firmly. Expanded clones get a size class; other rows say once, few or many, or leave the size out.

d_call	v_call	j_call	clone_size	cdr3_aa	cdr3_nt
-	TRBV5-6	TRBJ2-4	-	CASSSGEVRNIQYF	TGTGCCAGCAGCTCTGGAGAGGTCCGCAACATTCAGTACTTC
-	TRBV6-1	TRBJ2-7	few	CASRWVGSSYEQYF	TGTGCCAGCAGGTGGGTTGGGTCCTCCTACGAGCAGTACTTC
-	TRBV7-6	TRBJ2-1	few	CASSSRGIDNEQFF	TGTGCCAGCAGCTCTCGCGGGATCGACAATGAGCAGTTCTTC
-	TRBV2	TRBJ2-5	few	CASKGTSKTQYF	TGTGCCAGCAAAGGCACCTCGAAGACCCAGTACTTC
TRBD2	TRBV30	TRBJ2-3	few	CAWRTGTSGGADTQYF	TGTGCCTGGAGAACCGGGACTAGCGGGGGAGCAGATACGCAGTATTTT
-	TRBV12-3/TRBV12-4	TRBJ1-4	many	CASRGGKEKLFF	TGTGCCAGCAGGGGAGGGAAGGAAAAACTGTTTTTT
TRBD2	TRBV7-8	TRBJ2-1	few	CASSPRLAGGRSSYNEQFF	TGTGCCAGCAGCCCCCGACTAGCGGGGGGACGAAGCTCCTACAATGAGCAGTTCTTC
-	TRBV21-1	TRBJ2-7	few	CASSKFPDTSYEQYF	TGTGCCAGCAGCAAATTCCCGGACACTAGCTACGAGCAGTACTTC
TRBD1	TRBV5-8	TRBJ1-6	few	CASSLQGTSPLHF	TGTGCCAGCAGCTTACAGGGGACCTCACCCCTCCACTTT
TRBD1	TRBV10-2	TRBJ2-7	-	CASSEFPRTGTENEQYF	TGCGCCAGCAGTGAGTTTCCCCGGACAGGGACGGAGAACGAGCAGTACTTC
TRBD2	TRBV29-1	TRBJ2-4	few	CSVGGRLRDIQYF	TGCAGCGTGGGCGGGAGATTGAGAGACATTCAGTACTTC
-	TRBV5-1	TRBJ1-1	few	CASSLSGGRSTEAFF	TGCGCCAGCAGCTTAAGCGGGGGGCGAAGTACTGAAGCTTTCTTT
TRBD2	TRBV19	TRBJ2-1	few	CASSRSSGVAYNEQFF	TGTGCCAGTAGTAGATCTAGCGGGGTGGCCTACAATGAGCAGTTCTTC
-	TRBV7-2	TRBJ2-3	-	CASSLGGFGDTQYF	TGTGCCAGCAGCTTAGGAGGCTTTGGTGATACGCAGTATTTT
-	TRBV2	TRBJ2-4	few	CASNYRVGIQYF	TGTGCCAGCAACTACAGGGTTGGCATTCAGTACTTC
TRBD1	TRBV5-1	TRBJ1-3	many	CASSRDRGLTIYF	TGCGCCAGCAGTCGGGACAGGGGGTTGACCATATATTTT
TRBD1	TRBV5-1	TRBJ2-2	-	CASSQQTGGTGELFF	TGCGCCAGCAGCCAACAGACAGGGGGCACCGGGGAGCTGTTTTTT
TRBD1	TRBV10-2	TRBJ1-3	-	CASSWTGGNGNTIYF	TGCGCCAGCAGCTGGACAGGGGGTAATGGAAACACCATATATTTT
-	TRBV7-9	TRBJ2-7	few	CASSTQGDGGYEQYF	TGTGCCAGCAGCACCCAAGGGGACGGAGGCTACGAGCAGTACTTC
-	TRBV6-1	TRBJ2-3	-	CASSTTFRTDTQYF	TGTGCCAGCAGCACCACGTTCCGCACAGATACGCAGTATTTT
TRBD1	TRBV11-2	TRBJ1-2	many	CASSSGQNYGYTF	TGTGCCAGCAGCTCGGGACAGAACTATGGCTACACCTTC
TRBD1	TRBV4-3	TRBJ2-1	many	CASSQDHGDRPVF	TGCGCCAGCAGCCAAGATCACGGGGACAGGCCGGTCTTC
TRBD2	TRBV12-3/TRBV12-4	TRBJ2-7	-	CASSSGTSGNSYEQYF	TGTGCCAGCAGTTCCGGGACTAGCGGGAACTCCTACGAGCAGTACTTC
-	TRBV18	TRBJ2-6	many	CASSPSSGANVLTF	TGTGCCAGCTCTCCCAGCTCTGGGGCCAACGTCCTGACTTTC
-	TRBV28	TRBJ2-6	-	CASSSGSFGANVLTF	TGTGCCAGCAGTAGCGGGTCCTTTGGGGCCAACGTCCTGACTTTC
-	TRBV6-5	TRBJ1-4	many	CASSYGVGNEKLFF	TGTGCCAGCAGTTACGGCGTGGGTAATGAAAAACTGTTTTTT
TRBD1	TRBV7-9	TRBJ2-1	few	CASSLGGQGGYNEQFF	TGTGCCAGCAGCTTAGGCGGACAGGGGGGGTACAATGAGCAGTTCTTC
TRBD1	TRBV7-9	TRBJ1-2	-	CASSTTGVDNYGYTF	TGTGCCAGCAGCACGACAGGGGTAGACAACTATGGCTACACCTTC
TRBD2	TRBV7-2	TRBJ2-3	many	CASSPTSGSLTDTQYF	TGTGCCAGCAGCCCGACCAGCGGGAGTCTAACAGATACGCAGTATTTT
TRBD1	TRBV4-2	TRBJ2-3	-	CASSHFRGDTQYF	TGTGCCAGCAGCCACTTCAGGGGGGATACGCAGTATTTT
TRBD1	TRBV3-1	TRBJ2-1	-	CASSHRTGEQFF	TGTGCCAGCAGCCACCGGACAGGGGAGCAGTTCTTC
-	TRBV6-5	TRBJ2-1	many	CASSYGQEQFF	TGTGCCAGCAGTTACGGACAGGAGCAGTTCTTC
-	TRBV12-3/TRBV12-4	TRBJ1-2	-	CASSSQTATAGYTF	TGTGCCAGCAGTTCCCAGACTGCCACGGCTGGCTACACCTTC
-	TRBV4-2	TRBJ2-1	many	CASSQDLAESWGEQFF	TGTGCCAGCAGCCAGGACTTAGCGGAGTCCTGGGGTGAGCAGTTCTTC
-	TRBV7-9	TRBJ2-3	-	CASGKDSSDTQYF	TGTGCCTCAGGGAAGGACAGCTCGGATACGCAGTATTTT
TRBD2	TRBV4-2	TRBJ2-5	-	CASSQDPGLAGYGDQYF	TGTGCCAGCAGCCAAGATCCAGGACTAGCGGGTTACGGGGACCAGTACTTC
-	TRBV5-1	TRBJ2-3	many	CASSPSTSSTDTQYF	TGCGCCAGCAGCCCGAGTACATCTAGCACAGATACGCAGTATTTT
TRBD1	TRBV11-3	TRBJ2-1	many	CASSYGTGVQNEQFF	TGTGCCAGCAGCTACGGGACAGGGGTCCAGAATGAGCAGTTCTTC
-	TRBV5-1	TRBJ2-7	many	CASSVQAYHSPYEQYF	TGCGCCAGCAGCGTACAGGCTTATCACTCTCCCTACGAGCAGTACTTC
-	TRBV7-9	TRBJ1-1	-	CASSQPKQRTMNTEAFF	TGTGCCAGCAGCCAACCCAAGCAAAGGACAATGAACACTGAAGCTTTCTTT
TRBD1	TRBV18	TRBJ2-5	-	CASSENRGQETQYF	TGTGCCAGCTCCGAAAACAGGGGGCAAGAGACCCAGTACTTC
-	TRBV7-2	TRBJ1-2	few	CASSSSRIYGYTF	TGTGCCAGCAGCTCCTCCAGAATCTATGGCTACACCTTC
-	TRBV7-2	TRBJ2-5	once	CASSLGLTGGPQETQYF	TGTGCCAGCAGCTTAGGACTGACCGGGGGGCCCCAAGAGACCCAGTACTTC
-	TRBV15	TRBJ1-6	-	CATSRLQRGNSPLHF	TGTGCCACCAGCAGACTCCAGAGGGGGAATTCACCCCTCCACTTT
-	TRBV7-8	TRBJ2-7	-	CASSLIPRAEQYF	TGTGCCAGCAGCTTAATTCCCCGGGCCGAGCAGTACTTC
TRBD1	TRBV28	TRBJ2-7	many	CASSSTGAYYEQYF	TGTGCCAGCAGTTCGACAGGGGCCTACTACGAGCAGTACTTC
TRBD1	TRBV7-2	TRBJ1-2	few	CASSLQGSDGYTF	TGTGCCAGCAGCCTACAGGGGTCGGATGGCTACACCTTC
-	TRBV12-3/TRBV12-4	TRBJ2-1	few	CASRATGSSYNEQFF	TGTGCCAGCAGAGCGACCGGGAGCTCCTACAATGAGCAGTTCTTC
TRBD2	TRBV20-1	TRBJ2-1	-	CSARGTSGSKDEQFF	TGCAGTGCTAGGGGGACTAGCGGGAGTAAGGATGAGCAGTTCTTC
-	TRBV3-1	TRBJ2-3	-	CASCKPYAWTDTQYF	TGTGCCAGCTGCAAGCCTTATGCTTGGACAGATACGCAGTATTTT
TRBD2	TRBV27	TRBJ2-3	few	CASSMTSGRAIADTQYF	TGTGCCAGCAGTATGACTAGCGGGAGGGCCATCGCAGATACGCAGTATTTT
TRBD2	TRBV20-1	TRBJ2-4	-	CSAPGLAGQISIQNIQYF	TGCAGTGCTCCAGGACTAGCGGGGCAGATAAGCATCCAAAACATTCAGTACTTC
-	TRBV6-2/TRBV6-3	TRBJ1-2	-	CASSYSGGSGYTF	TGTGCCAGCAGTTACTCGGGAGGATCTGGCTACACCTTC
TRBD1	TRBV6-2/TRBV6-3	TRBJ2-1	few	CASGQGQTNTRGMVNEQFF	TGTGCCAGCGGCCAGGGACAGACAAATACTAGGGGGATGGTCAATGAGCAGTTCTTC
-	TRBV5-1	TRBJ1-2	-	CASSLSPGGDYGYTF	TGCGCCAGCAGCTTATCCCCGGGAGGAGACTATGGCTACACCTTC
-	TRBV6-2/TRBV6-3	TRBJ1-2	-	CASSYGAEGYTF	TGTGCCAGCAGTTACGGTGCGGAAGGCTACACCTTC
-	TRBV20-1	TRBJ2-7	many	CSANSLKGVYEQYF	TGCAGTGCTAACTCCCTCAAGGGCGTGTACGAGCAGTACTTC
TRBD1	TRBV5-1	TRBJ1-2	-	CASSSDHRGGGYTF	TGCGCCAGCAGCTCGGACCACAGGGGTGGCGGCTACACCTTC